The subject of this entry is one TCR beta chain. TCRdb's table, derived via immunoSEQ multiplex PCR, lists solely in-frame clones and lacks some. The repertoire holds roughly 240,000 clones, with 80% to 90% as singletons. This sample is drawn from a study of blood T cell repertoires in COVID-19. Study information: T cells, B-cell-depleted T cells, or PBMCs supplied cDNA or gDNA.

The V end lost 10 bases, the J end lost 2 bases, and 11 bases lay between the germline ends. Germline V gene lookup returns CDR1 ENHRY and CDR2 SYGVKD. The CDR3 covers 13 residues. Assignment of participants to cohorts was predicated upon participant-reported clinical history. The sequencing sample was made of PBMCs or T cells enriched from blood (not recorded which). V and J are TRBV10-3 and TRBJ2-2, with D unclear. The sequence was collected from a middle-aged man who had been exposed to COVID-19. The CDR3: CATTVLNTGELFF. CDR3 bases: TGTGCCACCACTGTTCTTAACACCGGGGAGCTGTTTTTT.